The 20 T cell receptor beta chains reported below all come from one sample, sequenced in a study of CD8 T cells in Susac syndrome. When the RNA was reverse transcribed, random hexamers were used with an input of roughly 0.45 to 1 ug. TCRdb re-analysed the immunoSEQ multiplex PCR reads in MiXCR, keeping a single row per CDR3 protein. The sample has hundreds of thousands of distinct CDR3 sequences; about 85% are singletons. The sample consisted of CD8+ T cells from PBMCs. These TCRs come from a human donor with multiple sclerosis.

This clonotype was detected only once. CDR3 DNA sequence: TGTGCCAGCAGTTTCACTAGTGCCTACGAGCAGTACTTC. Translating gives CASSFTSAYEQYF. The chain couples TRBV27 to TRBJ2-7, with a tentative D call TRBD2 (5 bases). Germline CDR1 and CDR2: MNHEY and SMNVEV (reference sequence). The CDR3 totals 13 residues. The ends were cut back, 3 bases at V and 2 bases at J, with 8 bases in the middle.

Note on this clonotype: One end of the junction varies from germline; a read error may be responsible. J is TRBJ1-2 and V is TRBV12-5; the D gene is possibly TRBD1 (6 bases). Germline CDR1 is LGHNT and CDR2 is FRNRAP. The CDR3 runs 17 residues. The CDR3 protein is CAGGLDPRGGAVGGYTF. CDR3 coding DNA: TGTGCTGGTGGTTTGGACCCCCGGGGGGGCGCGGTGGGAGGCTACACCTTC.

This chain uses TRBV3-1 with TRBJ2-6; D is ambiguous. The CDR3 contains 15 residues. Trimming left V 3 bases short and J 1 base short, with 7 bases between. Germline values: CDR1 LGHDT, CDR2 YNNKEL (reference sequence). CDR3 DNA sequence: TGTGCCAGCAGCCACTCTTGGTCTGGGGCCAACGTCCTGACTTTC. Translated: CASSHSWSGANVLTF.

V gene TRBV19 combines with J gene TRBJ1-5; D uncertain. Germline V lookup: CDR1 LNHDA, CDR2 SQIVND (reference sequence). V dropped 6 bases and J dropped 2 bases, with 11 bases sitting between them. This CDR3 spans 14 amino acids. The CDR3 sequence: CASRAPGGNQPQHF. The DNA of the CDR3 is TGTGCCAGTAGGGCCCCCGGTGGCAATCAGCCCCAGCATTTT. The variable domain in full, with the rest retrieved from reference TRBV19 and TRBJ1-5, is DGGITQSPKYLFRKEGQNVTLSCEQNLNHDAMYWYRQDPGQGLRLIYYSQIVNDFQKGDIAEGYSVSREKKESFPLTVTSAQKNPTAFYLCASRAPGGNQPQHFGDGTRLSIL.

The gene calls are TRBV12-3 or TRBV12-4 and TRBJ2-2; TRBD2 matches 10 bases. Unmatched junction bases numbered 17, after V lost 6 bases and J lost 4 bases. CDR3 size: 19 residues. The CDR3 loop is CASRPRLAGRTSVTGELFF. DNA for the CDR3: TGTGCCAGCAGGCCCAGACTAGCGGGTAGGACCTCGGTCACCGGGGAGCTGTTTTTT.

This clonotype was seen only a few times. The rearrangement links TRBV5-8 to TRBJ2-1, with D perhaps matching TRBD2 (7 bases). From germline, CDR1 is SGHTS and CDR2 YDEGEE. The CDR3 extends over 18 amino acids. V lost 1 base and J 2 bases, leaving 19 bases between the germline ends. CDR3 coding DNA: TGTGCCAGCAGCTTGAAGGGGCGGGGGCCGCCCCCCTACAATGAGCAGTTCTTC. Translation gives CASSLKGRGPPPYNEQFF.

The V gene is TRBV4-2, the J gene TRBJ1-1; no definite D call. The CDR3 consists of 15 residues. CDR1 and CDR2 from the germline V gene are LGHNA and YNFKEQ. V lost 3 bases to trimming and J lost 1 base, with 12 bases between them. The CDR3 DNA reads as TGTGCCAGCAGCCAGAAATCCGGAGAGAACACTGAAGCTTTCTTT. It specifies CASSQKSGENTEAFF.

This rearrangement joins TRBV12-3 or TRBV12-4 to TRBJ2-2, with unresolved D. The CDR3 loop spans 11 amino acids. The ends were cut back, 3 bases at V and 7 bases at J, with 3 bases in the middle. CDR3 sequence (DNA): TGTGCCAGCAGTTTGAACGGGGAGCTGTTTTTT. This codes for CASSLNGELFF.

This clonotype occurred a few times. This chain uses TRBV30 with TRBJ1-4, with D possibly being TRBD1 (5 bases). The CDR3 runs to 14 residues. Per the germline V gene, CDR1 is GTSNPN and CDR2 is SVGIG (reference sequence). V was shortened by 1 base and J by 8 bases, with 14 bases between the two germline ends. The DNA of the CDR3 is TGTGCCTGGAGTGGCGGGGGAGTATGGGAAAAACTGTTTTTT. It specifies CAWSGGGVWEKLFF.

The CDR3 is CASSLAMGGSYNEQFF. The CDR3 nucleotides are TGCGCCAGCAGCTTGGCCATGGGGGGCTCCTACAATGAGCAGTTCTTC. The rearrangement joins TRBV5-1 to TRBJ2-1; D may be TRBD2 (6 bases). Germline values: CDR1 SGHRS, CDR2 YFSETQ. V gave up 0 bases and J gave up 0 bases, with 10 bases separating them. The CDR3 consists of 16 residues.

This clonotype has a handful of counts. The CDR3 here is CSVEDFGQGAKQYF. CDR3 coding DNA: TGCAGCGTTGAAGATTTTGGTCAGGGGGCGAAGCAGTACTTC. The chain joins TRBV29-1 to TRBJ2-7; 8 bases are shared with TRBD1. The CDR3 has 14 residues. Trimming at V came to 0 bases and at J to 8 bases, leaving 9 bases not matched to a gene. In germline, CDR1 is SQVTM, CDR2 ANQGSEA.

The CDR3 DNA reads as TGTGCCAGCAGTTTGTCGGCGGGAGGAATGCGCAATGAGCAGTTCTTC. Amino acids: CASSLSAGGMRNEQFF. The V gene is TRBV27, the J gene TRBJ2-1; 8 nucleotides align to TRBD2. Germline values: CDR1 MNHEY, CDR2 SMNVEV (reference sequence). The CDR3 totals 16 residues. With V trimmed by 3 bases and J by 6 bases, 10 bases remained unmatched.

This clonotype came up a few times. The V gene is TRBV20-1, the J gene TRBJ2-7; 8 nucleotides match TRBD1. Germline V gives CDR1 DFQATT, CDR2 SNEGSKA (reference sequence). Trimming at V came to 5 bases and at J to 0 bases, leaving 9 bases not matched to a gene. CDR3 length: 15 residues. CDR3 in amino acids: CSAFPPGQVSYEQYF. CDR3 sequence (DNA): TGCAGTGCTTTTCCTCCGGGACAGGTCTCCTACGAGCAGTACTTC.

The chain recombines TRBV4-1 with TRBJ1-1, with TRBD1 as a possible D gene (6 bases). The CDR3 runs to 16 residues. Trimming shortened V by 0 bases and J by 4 bases, and 15 bases separated the two germline ends. The germline V gene encodes CDR1 MGHRA and CDR2 YSYEKL. CDR3 sequence reads: CASSQEPGALGTEAFF. CDR3 nucleotide sequence: TGCGCCAGCAGCCAAGAACCGGGGGCTTTGGGCACTGAAGCTTTCTTT.

The chain couples TRBV2 to TRBJ1-5; perhaps TRBD1 as D (6 bases). The germline gives CDR1 SNHLY, CDR2 FYNNEI. Between the trimmed V and J ends, which lost 4 bases and 4 bases, there was a span of 20 bases. The CDR3 spans 17 residues. CDR3 DNA sequence: TGTGCCAGCAGTGTTAACCAAGAGGGGGGGATGAATCAGCCCCAGCATTTT. It encodes CASSVNQEGGMNQPQHF.

This rearrangement joins TRBV24-1 to TRBJ2-1; D is uncertain. Trimming took 9 bases from V and 8 from J, leaving 10 bases between them. The V gene's germline CDR1 is KGHDR and CDR2 SFDVKD. This CDR3 has 11 residues. For the CDR3, the DNA is TGTGCCACCGAACCCGATCATGAGCAGTTCTTC. It translates to CATEPDHEQFF.

This clonotype was seen a handful of times. The chain couples TRBV27 to TRBJ2-1, with 14 bases fitting TRBD2. This CDR3 spans 15 amino acids. Germline CDR1 and CDR2: MNHEY and SMNVEV (reference sequence). V was clipped by 8 bases and J by 4 bases; unmatched bases: 4. CDR3 in amino acids: CASSWTSGRYNEQFF. As DNA, the CDR3 is TGTGCCAGCTCTTGGACTAGCGGGAGGTACAATGAGCAGTTCTTC.

This chain joins TRBV28 and TRBJ2-7; D is perhaps TRBD1 (6 bases). The CDR3 is 13 residues long. The germline CDR1 and CDR2 sequences are MDHEN and SYDVKM. V lost 7 bases to trimming and J lost 5 bases, with 15 bases between them. The CDR3: CASTPQGTDEQYF. The CDR3 DNA reads TGTGCCAGCACCCCACAGGGAACGGACGAGCAGTACTTC.

This clonotype was recorded only once. The rearrangement links TRBV7-9 to TRBJ2-5, with a tentative D call TRBD2 (6 bases). Germline assignment: CDR1 SEHNR and CDR2 FQNEAQ (reference sequence). Trimming removed 5 bases at V and 5 bases at J, with 21 bases between. The CDR3 length is 16 residues. CDR3 bases: TGTGCCAGCAGCCCGAATGGGTCGGCAGGGAGGGAGACCCAGTACTTC. It encodes CASSPNGSAGRETQYF.

The CDR3, as DNA: TGCGCCAGCAGCCAAGATGACAGCGGGGGAAATGAGCAGTTCTTC. This sequence encodes CASSQDDSGGNEQFF. The chain couples TRBV4-1 to TRBJ2-1; 8 nucleotides agree with TRBD2. Germline-derived CDR1 and CDR2 are MGHRA and YSYEKL. CDR3 length: 15 residues. Trimming took 0 bases from V and 7 from J; bases not matched to a gene: 5.